The 14 T cell receptor beta chains below come from one sample, sequenced in a study of blood T cell repertoires in COVID-19. Sequencing used immunoSEQ multiplex PCR; TCRdb keeps in-frame clones, though not all of them. The sample yields roughly 250,000 clones, approximately 80% seen once. Sequencing was done on a sample of peripheral blood. These TCRs come from a woman aged 55-69 years with active or convalescent COVID-19.

The chain joins TRBV7-2 to TRBJ1-2; 8 bases agree with TRBD1. The CDR3 covers 14 residues. Germline V gene sequence: CDR1 SGHTA, CDR2 FQGNSA. With V trimmed by 4 bases and J by 3 bases, 4 bases remained unmatched. The CDR3 spells CASSSTGADYGYTF. The CDR3, as DNA: TGTGCCAGCAGCTCGACAGGGGCGGACTATGGCTACACCTTC.

This clone was seen a few times. The chain has TRBV6-4 and TRBJ1-1, with D uncertain. Germline V gives CDR1 MRHNA, CDR2 SNTAGT. Trimming removed 4 bases at V and 13 bases at J, with 4 bases between. The CDR3 totals 8 residues. The CDR3 DNA sequence: TGTGCCAGCAGTGCGGGTTTCTTT. Its protein is CASSAGFF.

The J gene is TRBJ2-7, the V gene TRBV11-3, with 7 positions matching TRBD1. V was pared by 4 bases and J by 3 bases, with 6 bases of the junction left unmatched. The CDR3 extends over 14 amino acids. CDR1 is SGHNT and CDR2 is YENEEA in the germline V gene. For the CDR3, the DNA is TGTGCCAGCAGCTACCGCACAGGGGACTACGAGCAGTACTTC. Translating gives CASSYRTGDYEQYF.

This chain connects TRBV5-1 to TRBJ2-1, with a tentative D call TRBD1 (5 bases). This CDR3 region has 13 residues. Deletions cut 0 bases from V and 10 bases from J, with 11 bases between. In germline, CDR1 is SGHRS, CDR2 YFSETQ. The CDR3 loop is CASSLVAGNEQFF. DNA of the CDR3: TGCGCCAGCAGCTTGGTCGCAGGGAACGAGCAGTTCTTC.

The rearrangement joins TRBV30 to TRBJ1-6; 10 bases line up with TRBD1. The trim removed 1 base at V and 10 bases at J, leaving 4 bases unmatched. The germline V gene has CDR1 GTSNPN and CDR2 SVGIG (reference sequence). This CDR3 contains 14 residues. CDR3 sequence (DNA): TGTGCCTGGAGTGACGGGACAGGGGTCTCACCCCTCCACTTT. Translated: CAWSDGTGVSPLHF.

This chain uses TRBV28 with TRBJ1-1, with TRBD1 matching over 12 bases. The CDR3 loop spans 18 amino acids. Looked up from germline, CDR1 is MDHEN and CDR2 is SYDVKM. Trimming cost V 6 bases and J 0 bases; bases outside gene matches: 11. The CDR3 is CASRRALGTGGLNTEAFF. The DNA of the CDR3 is TGTGCCAGCAGGCGAGCATTAGGGACAGGGGGCTTGAACACTGAAGCTTTCTTT.

The chain carries TRBV15 and TRBJ2-3; tentatively, D is TRBD2 (7 bases). The V and J ends lost 4 bases and 4 bases respectively, with 15 bases between them. The germline gives CDR1 LNHNV, CDR2 YYDKDF (reference sequence). This CDR3 region has 15 residues. The CDR3 DNA sequence: TGTGCCACCAGCATGGGGGGGCCGACGCCAGATACGCAGTATTTT. Its protein product is CATSMGGPTPDTQYF.

The chain employs TRBV19 and TRBJ2-6; no clear D gene. The CDR3 runs 13 residues. V lost 7 bases, J lost 4 bases, and 8 bases lay in between. The germline V gene encodes CDR1 LNHDA and CDR2 SQIVND (reference sequence). CDR3 sequence reads: CASTLGGANVLTF. As DNA, the CDR3 is TGTGCCAGTACCCTGGGCGGGGCCAACGTCCTGACTTTC.

This clone was seen a few times. This chain joins TRBV29-1 and TRBJ1-5; TRBD1 matches 7 bases. Looked up from germline, CDR1 is SQVTM and CDR2 is ANQGSEA. V trimming: 6 bases; J trimming: 5 bases; junction bases outside the gene matches: 4. This CDR3 region has 12 residues. CDR3: CSVLTGDQPQHF. In DNA, the CDR3 is TGCAGCGTCCTAACAGGGGATCAGCCCCAGCATTTT.

This rearrangement joins TRBV18 to TRBJ1-2, with 7 nucleotides matching TRBD1. CDR1 and CDR2 (germline): KGHSH, LQKENI. This CDR3 region has 14 residues. Trimming cost V 3 bases and J 5 bases; bases outside gene matches: 6. CDR3 loop: CASSPTGIGYGYTF. In DNA form, the CDR3 reads TGTGCCAGCTCACCGACAGGGATTGGGTATGGCTACACCTTC.

The gene calls are TRBV18 and TRBJ2-5; no clear D. CDR1 is KGHSH and CDR2 is LQKENI in the germline V gene. Trimming took 6 bases from V and 1 from J, leaving 6 bases between them. The CDR3 loop spans 12 amino acids. The CDR3 nucleotides read TGTGCCAGCTCCCCGGTCCAAGAGACCCAGTACTTC. Encoded protein: CASSPVQETQYF.

The J gene is TRBJ2-5, the V gene TRBV5-1; D is perhaps TRBD1 (6 bases). The V gene lost 0 bases and the J gene lost 4 bases, with 13 bases spanning the gap. The CDR3 totals 15 residues. Germline V gene data show CDR1 as SGHRS and CDR2 as YFSETQ. The CDR3 bases are TGCGCCAGCAGCTTGGGATCACAGGGCAGAGAGACCCAGTACTTC. It is translated as CASSLGSQGRETQYF.

The V gene is TRBV6-5, the J gene TRBJ1-2; 12 nucleotides agree with TRBD1. The J segment lost 10 bases and the V segment lost 2 bases, leaving 8 bases of the junction unmatched. The CDR3 is made up of 15 amino acids. From germline, CDR1 is MNHEY and CDR2 SVGAGI. The CDR3 sequence is CASSYDPGQGALYTF. Here the CDR3 DNA reads TGTGCCAGCAGTTACGATCCGGGACAGGGGGCTCTCTACACCTTC.

The genes are TRBV5-1 and TRBJ2-1; the D is unclear. The CDR3 runs 13 residues. Germline V CDR1 and CDR2: SGHRS, YFSETQ. V lost 5 bases and J lost 5, with 11 bases in between. DNA for the CDR3: TGCGCCAGCAGGTCCATGAACAACAATGAGCAGTTCTTC. This encodes CASRSMNNNEQFF.